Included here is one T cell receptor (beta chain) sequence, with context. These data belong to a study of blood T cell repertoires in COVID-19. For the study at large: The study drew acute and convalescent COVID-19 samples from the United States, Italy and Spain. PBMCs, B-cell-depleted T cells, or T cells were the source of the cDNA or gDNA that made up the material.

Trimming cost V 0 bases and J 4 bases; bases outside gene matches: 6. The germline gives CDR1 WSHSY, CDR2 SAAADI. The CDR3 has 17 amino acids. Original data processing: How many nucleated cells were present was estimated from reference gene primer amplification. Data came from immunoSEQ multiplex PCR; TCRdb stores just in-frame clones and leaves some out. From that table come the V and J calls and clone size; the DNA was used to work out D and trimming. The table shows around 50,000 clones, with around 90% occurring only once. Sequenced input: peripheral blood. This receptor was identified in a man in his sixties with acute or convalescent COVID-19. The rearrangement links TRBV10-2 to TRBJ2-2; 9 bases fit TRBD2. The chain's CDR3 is CASSESRLAGTTGELFF. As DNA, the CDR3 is TGCGCCAGCAGTGAGTCGAGGCTAGCGGGGACCACCGGGGAGCTGTTTTTT.